This T cell receptor (beta chain) was identified during a study of Ad26.COV2.S vaccination and SARS-CoV-2 variants. Whole-study context: The trial was COV1001 and the donor's arm was Ad26.COV2.S.

As to treatment: approximately 18 received Ad26.COV2.S at low or high dose, single or two shots; about 5 received placebo; per-sample allocation not given. Sampling happened 63 days after the first vaccine or placebo injection. As its vector, the vaccine had Ad26, which expressed Wuhan-strain SARS-CoV-2 spike. In the case of this clone: Its specificity is not known.

Study-wide findings and caveats: Spike-specific responses of CD8+ and CD4+ T cells were reported to display substantial breadth after vaccination. Non-spike TCR breadth showed similarity between vaccine and placebo recipients.

The CDR3 is 13 amino acids. The V end was cut by 7 bases, the J end by 2 bases, with 11 bases between. Germline V gene lookup returns CDR1 ENHRY and CDR2 SYGVKD. Sequenced by immunoSEQ multiplex PCR; TCRdb stores in-frame clones only, minus some. The table lists hundreds of thousands of clones, 90% of them singletons. The clonotype was recovered from a person between 18 and 59 years old who received the Ad26.COV2.S COVID-19 vaccine or a placebo. The chain is built from TRBV10-3 and TRBJ1-2; no reliable D call. The material was peripheral blood, obtained in a trial of Ad26.COV2.S vaccine versus placebo. The CDR3 DNA reads as TGTGCCATCACGCCGGGCCCCAACTATGGCTACACCTTC. Residues: CAITPGPNYGYTF.